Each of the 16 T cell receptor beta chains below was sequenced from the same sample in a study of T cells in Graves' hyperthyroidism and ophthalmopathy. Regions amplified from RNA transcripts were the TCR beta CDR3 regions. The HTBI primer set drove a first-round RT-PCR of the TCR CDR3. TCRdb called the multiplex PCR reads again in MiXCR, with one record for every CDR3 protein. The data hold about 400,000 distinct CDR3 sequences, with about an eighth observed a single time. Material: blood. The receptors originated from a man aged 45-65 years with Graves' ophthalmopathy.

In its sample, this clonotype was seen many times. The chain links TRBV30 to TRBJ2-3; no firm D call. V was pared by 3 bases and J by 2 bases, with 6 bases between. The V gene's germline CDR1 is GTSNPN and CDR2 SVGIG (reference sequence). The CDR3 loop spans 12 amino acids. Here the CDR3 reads CAWRGDTDTQYF. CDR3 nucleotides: TGTGCCTGGAGAGGAGACACAGATACGCAGTATTTT.

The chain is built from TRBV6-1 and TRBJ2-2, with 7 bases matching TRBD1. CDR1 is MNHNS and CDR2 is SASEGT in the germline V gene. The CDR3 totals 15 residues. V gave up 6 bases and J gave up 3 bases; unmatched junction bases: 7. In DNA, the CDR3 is TGTGCCAGCAGATCACGAACAGGGGACACCGGGGAGCTGTTTTTT. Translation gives CASRSRTGDTGELFF.

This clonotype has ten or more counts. DNA for the CDR3: TGCAGCGTTGAGAAGACAGCTTACAATGAGCAGTTCTTC. Translated, it gives CSVEKTAYNEQFF. V and J are TRBV29-1 and TRBJ2-1, with D perhaps TRBD1 (5 bases). Germline V gene sequence: CDR1 SQVTM, CDR2 ANQGSEA. The V end lost 3 bases, the J end lost 4 bases, and 10 bases lay between the germline ends. The CDR3 consists of 13 residues.

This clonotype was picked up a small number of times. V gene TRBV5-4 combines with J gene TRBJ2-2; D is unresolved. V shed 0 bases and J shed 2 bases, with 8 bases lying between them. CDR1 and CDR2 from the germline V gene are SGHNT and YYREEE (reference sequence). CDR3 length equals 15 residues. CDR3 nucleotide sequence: TGTGCCAGCAGCTTGGAGTGGGAAAACACCGGGGAGCTGTTTTTT. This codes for CASSLEWENTGELFF.

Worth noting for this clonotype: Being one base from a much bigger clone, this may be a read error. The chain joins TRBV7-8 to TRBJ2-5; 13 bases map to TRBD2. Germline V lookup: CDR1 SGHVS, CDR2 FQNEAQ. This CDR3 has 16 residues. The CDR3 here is CAGSLTSGRQRETQYF. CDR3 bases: TGTGCCGGCAGCTTGACTAGCGGGAGGCAGAGGGAGACCCAGTACTTC. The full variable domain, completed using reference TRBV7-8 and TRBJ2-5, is GAGVSQSPRYKVAKRGQDVALRCDPISGHVSLFWYQQALGQGPEFLTYFQNEAQLDKSGLPSDRFFAERPEGSVSTLKIQRTQQEDSAVYLCAGSLTSGRQRETQYFGPGTRLLVL.

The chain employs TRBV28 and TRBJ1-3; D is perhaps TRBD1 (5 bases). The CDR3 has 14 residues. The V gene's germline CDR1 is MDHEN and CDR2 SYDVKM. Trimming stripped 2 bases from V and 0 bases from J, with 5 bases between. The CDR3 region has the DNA TGTGCCAGCAGTTTAGGGGCCTCTGGAAACACCATATATTTT. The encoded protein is CASSLGASGNTIYF. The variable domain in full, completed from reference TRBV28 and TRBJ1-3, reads DVKVTQSSRYLVKRTGEKVFLECVQDMDHENMFWYRQDPGLGLRLIYFSYDVKMKEKGDIPEGYSVSREKKERFSLILESASTNQTSMYLCASSLGASGNTIYFGEGSWLTVV.

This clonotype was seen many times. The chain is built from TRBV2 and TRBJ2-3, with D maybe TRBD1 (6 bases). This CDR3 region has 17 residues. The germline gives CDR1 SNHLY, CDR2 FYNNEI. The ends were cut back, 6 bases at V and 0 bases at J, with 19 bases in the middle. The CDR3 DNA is TGTGCCAGCAGGCAAACCTCGAGGGGGTACAGCACAGATACGCAGTATTTT. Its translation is CASRQTSRGYSTDTQYF.

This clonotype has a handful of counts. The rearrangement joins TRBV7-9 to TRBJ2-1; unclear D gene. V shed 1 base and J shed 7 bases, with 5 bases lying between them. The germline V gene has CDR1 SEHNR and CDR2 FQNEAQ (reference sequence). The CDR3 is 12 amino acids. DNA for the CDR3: TGTGCCAGCAGCTTAGTTGTGAATGAGCAGTTCTTC. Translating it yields CASSLVVNEQFF.

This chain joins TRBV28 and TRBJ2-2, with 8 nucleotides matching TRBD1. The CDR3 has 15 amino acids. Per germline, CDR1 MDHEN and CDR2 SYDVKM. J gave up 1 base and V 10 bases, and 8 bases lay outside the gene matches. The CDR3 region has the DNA TGTGCCATCCCCATGGGACAGGAGAACACCGGGGAGCTGTTTTTT. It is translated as CAIPMGQENTGELFF.

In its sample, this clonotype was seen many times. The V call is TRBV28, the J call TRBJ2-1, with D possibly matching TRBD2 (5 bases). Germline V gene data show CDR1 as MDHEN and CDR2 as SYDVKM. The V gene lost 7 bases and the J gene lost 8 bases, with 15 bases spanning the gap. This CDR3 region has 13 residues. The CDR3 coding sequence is TGTGCCAGCATCACTAGTATGGTCGATGAGCAGTTCTTC. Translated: CASITSMVDEQFF.

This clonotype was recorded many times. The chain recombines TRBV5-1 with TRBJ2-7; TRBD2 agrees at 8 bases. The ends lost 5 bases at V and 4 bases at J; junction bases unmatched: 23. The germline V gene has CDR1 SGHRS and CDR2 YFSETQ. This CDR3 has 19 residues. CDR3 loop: CASSGDQISGTRRLYEQYF. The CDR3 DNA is TGCGCCAGCAGTGGGGACCAAATTAGCGGGACAAGACGACTATACGAGCAGTACTTC.

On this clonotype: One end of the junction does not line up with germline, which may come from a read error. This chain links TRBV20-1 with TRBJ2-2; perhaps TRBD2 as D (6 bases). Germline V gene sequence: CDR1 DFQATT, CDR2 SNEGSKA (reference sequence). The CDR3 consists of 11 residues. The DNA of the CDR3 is TGCAGTGCTGGGACTTCGGGGGAGCTGCTTTTT. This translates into CSAGTSGELLF.

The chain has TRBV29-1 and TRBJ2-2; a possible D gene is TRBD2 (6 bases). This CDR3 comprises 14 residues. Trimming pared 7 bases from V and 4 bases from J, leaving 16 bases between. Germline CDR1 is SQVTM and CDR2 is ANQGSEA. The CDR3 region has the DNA TGCAGCGCCAATAACCGGGGGAGCACCGGGGAGCTGTTTTTT. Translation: CSANNRGSTGELFF.

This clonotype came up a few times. CDR3 bases: TGTGCCAGCTCCGGACCTGGCCCAGCTGGAAACACCATATATTTT. The encoded protein is CASSGPGPAGNTIYF. The rearrangement links TRBV28 to TRBJ1-3; D not resolved. V was shortened by 8 bases and J by 2 bases, with 16 bases between the two germline ends. This CDR3 region has 15 residues. Looked up from germline, CDR1 is MDHEN and CDR2 is SYDVKM.

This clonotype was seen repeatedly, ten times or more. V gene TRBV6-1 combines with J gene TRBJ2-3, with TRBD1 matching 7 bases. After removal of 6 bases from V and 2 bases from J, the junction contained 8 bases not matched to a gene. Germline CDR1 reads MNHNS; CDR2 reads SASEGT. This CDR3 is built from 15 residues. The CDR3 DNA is TGTGCCAGCAGCCCCCGGACAGGAACCACAGATACGCAGTATTTT. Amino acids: CASSPRTGTTDTQYF.

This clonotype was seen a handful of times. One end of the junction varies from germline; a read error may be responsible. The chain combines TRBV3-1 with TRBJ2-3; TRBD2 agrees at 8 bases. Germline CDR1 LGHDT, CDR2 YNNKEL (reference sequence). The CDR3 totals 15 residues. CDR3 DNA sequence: TGCGCCAGCAGCCAAAGAGCGGGGGTCACAGATACGCAGTATTTT. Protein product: CASSQRAGVTDTQYF.